The 21 T cell receptor beta chains reported below all come from one sample, sequenced in a study of blood T cell repertoires in COVID-19. TCRdb keeps only in-frame clones here, not all; method: immunoSEQ multiplex PCR. The sample lists about 320,000 clones; 85% were seen once. The sequencing sample was made of PBMCs or T cells enriched from blood (not recorded which). Every receptor here comes from a woman in her twenties or thirties who had been exposed to COVID-19.

This clone was counted only a few times. This chain joins TRBV20-1 and TRBJ2-7; TRBD2 matches at 10 bases. The CDR3 loop spans 15 amino acids. Losses at the gene ends were 6 bases for V and 8 bases for J; bases not matched to a gene: 16. Germline CDR1 and CDR2: DFQATT and SNEGSKA (reference sequence). CDR3 sequence reads: CSASITGTSVTQQYF. CDR3 coding DNA: TGCAGTGCCAGTATCACCGGGACTAGCGTAACCCAGCAGTACTTC.

This clone came up a few times. The chain couples TRBV2 to TRBJ1-4, with 9 bases identical to TRBD1. Trimming cost V 5 bases and J 7 bases; bases outside gene matches: 8. The germline V gene encodes CDR1 SNHLY and CDR2 FYNNEI. The CDR3 runs to 15 residues. CDR3 in DNA: TGTGCCAGCAGTTTCGGGACAGGGTTAGGTGAAAAACTGTTTTTT. Translating it yields CASSFGTGLGEKLFF.

The rearrangement joins TRBV2 to TRBJ1-5, with 8 bases fitting TRBD1. V was pared by 7 bases and J by 0 bases, with 5 bases of the junction left unmatched. Germline assignment: CDR1 SNHLY and CDR2 FYNNEI. CDR3 length: 15 amino acids. The DNA of the CDR3 is TGTGCCAGCACTATGGGACAGGATAGCAATCAGCCCCAGCATTTT. Its translation is CASTMGQDSNQPQHF.

The chain carries TRBV24-1 and TRBJ2-7; 7 bases are shared with TRBD2. CDR1 and CDR2 from the germline V gene are KGHDR and SFDVKD. V lost 3 bases, J lost 4 bases, and 11 bases stayed unmatched. The CDR3 contains 16 residues. The CDR3 region has the DNA TGTGCCACCAGTGATCCTTGGGGGGAGGGCCTATACGAGCAGTACTTC. This sequence encodes CATSDPWGEGLYEQYF.

This clone was recorded at least ten times. This chain uses TRBV5-1 with TRBJ2-5; D is perhaps TRBD2 (5 bases). Looked up from germline, CDR1 is SGHRS and CDR2 is YFSETQ. The CDR3 is 14 amino acids. Trimming stripped 2 bases from V and 6 bases from J, with 14 bases between. CDR3: CASSFAGVSQTQYF. The CDR3 region has the DNA TGCGCCAGCAGCTTCGCCGGGGTATCGCAGACCCAGTACTTC.

This chain joins TRBV7-8 and TRBJ2-1; D is perhaps TRBD2 (6 bases). The V gene's germline CDR1 is SGHVS and CDR2 FQNEAQ. V was cut by 5 bases and J by 9 bases, with 17 bases left in between. CDR3 size: 14 residues. DNA of the CDR3: TGTGCCAGCAGCCCCCCTGCCAGGGAGGCTGAGCAGTTCTTC. Translated: CASSPPAREAEQFF.

V gene TRBV12-3 or TRBV12-4 combines with J gene TRBJ2-7; unclear D gene. The CDR3 runs to 13 residues. Trimming left V 3 bases short and J 5 bases short, with 11 bases between. DNA for the CDR3: TGTGCCAGCAGTTTCCGTGGGCCCGACGAGCAGTACTTC. As protein: CASSFRGPDEQYF.

The rearrangement joins TRBV7-2 to TRBJ2-7, with 7 bases fitting TRBD2. The V gene end was trimmed by 2 bases and the J gene end by 0 bases; junction bases not matched to a gene: 4. CDR3 length equals 15 residues. In germline, CDR1 is SGHTA, CDR2 FQGNSA. CDR3 protein: CASSLSGGSSYEQYF. In DNA form, the CDR3 reads TGTGCCAGCAGCTTATCTGGCGGGAGCTCCTACGAGCAGTACTTC. Based on the CDR3 plus reference TRBV7-2 and TRBJ2-7, the full variable domain is GAGVSQSPSNKVTEKGKDVELRCDPISGHTALYWYRQSLGQGLEFLIYFQGNSAPDKSGLPSDRFSAERTGGSVSTLTIQRTQQEDSAVYLCASSLSGGSSYEQYFGPGTRLTVT.

The chain links TRBV27 to TRBJ2-7; D is unresolved. Trimming pared 1 base from V and 5 bases from J, leaving 12 bases between. CDR3 length: 14 amino acids. The V gene's germline CDR1 is MNHEY and CDR2 SMNVEV (reference sequence). CDR3 sequence (DNA): TGTGCCAGCAGTTTATTGGGCTCCACCAACGAGCAGTACTTC. Translated, it gives CASSLLGSTNEQYF.

The chain joins TRBV7-9 to TRBJ1-2, with a weak D call TRBD1 (5 bases). This CDR3 comprises 15 residues. Germline CDR1 SEHNR, CDR2 FQNEAQ (reference sequence). The V gene lost 3 bases and the J gene lost 7 bases, with 18 bases spanning the gap. The CDR3 sequence: CASSLGLGRGSGYTF. The CDR3 DNA reads TGTGCCAGCAGCTTGGGCTTGGGGAGGGGTAGTGGCTACACCTTC.

This rearrangement joins TRBV9 to TRBJ1-5, with D possibly TRBD1 on 6 matching bases. Looked up from germline, CDR1 is SGDLS and CDR2 is YYNGEE. This CDR3 has 15 residues. V was clipped by 0 bases and J by 11 bases, with 18 bases between them. The CDR3 is CASSVEDSPPLTQHF. The CDR3, as DNA: TGTGCCAGCAGCGTAGAGGACAGTCCCCCTTTGACCCAGCATTTT.

The rearrangement uses TRBV19 and TRBJ2-6, with 8 bases lining up with TRBD1. J gave up 1 base and V 4 bases, and 3 bases lay outside the gene matches. This CDR3 has 16 amino acids. Germline CDR1 and CDR2: LNHDA and SQIVND (reference sequence). This chain's CDR3 is CASSRQGFSGANVLTF. In nucleotides, the CDR3 is TGTGCCAGTAGTAGACAGGGGTTTTCTGGGGCCAACGTCCTGACTTTC.

The rearrangement joins TRBV15 to TRBJ2-5; a possible D gene is TRBD1 (5 bases). V lost 4 bases to trimming and J lost 2 bases, with 11 bases between them. CDR3 size: 14 residues. Germline V gene data show CDR1 as LNHNV and CDR2 as YYDKDF (reference sequence). The CDR3: CATSKSKGQETQYF. In DNA form, the CDR3 reads TGTGCCACCAGCAAGTCTAAGGGGCAAGAGACCCAGTACTTC.

V and J are TRBV2 and TRBJ1-6; 7 nucleotides match TRBD1. The germline V gene encodes CDR1 SNHLY and CDR2 FYNNEI. This CDR3 is built from 14 residues. J gave up 10 bases and V 4 bases, and 7 bases lay outside the gene matches. The CDR3 DNA is TGTGCCAGCAGTGTAAGGGACAGAGACTCACCCCTCCACTTT. Protein: CASSVRDRDSPLHF.

The rearrangement joins TRBV5-4 to TRBJ1-1; no firm D call. Germline V gives CDR1 SGHNT, CDR2 YYREEE (reference sequence). This CDR3 spans 15 amino acids. Trimming removed 4 bases from V and 2 bases from J, with 15 bases in between. The DNA of the CDR3 is TGTGCCAGCAGCCCCCCGGAGAACCTAAACACTGAAGCTTTCTTT. This encodes CASSPPENLNTEAFF.

The chain carries TRBV5-1 and TRBJ2-7, with 9 bases aligning to TRBD2. CDR3 length equals 16 residues. V gave up 4 bases and J gave up 1 base; unmatched junction bases: 9. Germline-derived CDR1 and CDR2 are SGHRS and YFSETQ. CDR3 coding DNA: TGCGCCAGCAGCGCCTATAGCGGGAGTAGGTCCTACGAGCAGTACTTC. Residues: CASSAYSGSRSYEQYF.

This sequence joins TRBV10-3 and TRBJ1-1; 7 nucleotides align to TRBD1. J gave up 5 bases and V 4 bases, and 16 bases lay outside the gene matches. CDR1 is ENHRY and CDR2 is SYGVKD in the germline V gene. The CDR3 totals 17 residues. The CDR3 sequence is CAISATGTAVSGTEAFF. Written as DNA, the CDR3 is TGTGCCATCAGTGCAACCGGGACAGCCGTAAGTGGGACTGAAGCTTTCTTT.

The rearrangement links TRBV15 to TRBJ1-1; no firm D call. Germline V gene lookup returns CDR1 LNHNV and CDR2 YYDKDF (reference sequence). V lost 5 bases, J lost 4 bases, and 8 bases lay in between. The CDR3 contains 12 residues. The CDR3 DNA reads as TGTGCCACCAGCTTTCGGAGCACTGAAGCTTTCTTT. This translates into CATSFRSTEAFF.

This clone was detected once. The V call is TRBV5-6, the J call TRBJ1-1, with a tentative D call TRBD1 (5 bases). V was shortened by 2 bases and J by 0 bases, with 8 bases between the two germline ends. The length of the CDR3 is 14 residues. Germline V gene lookup returns CDR1 SGHDT and CDR2 YYEEEE. The CDR3 spells CASSLQALNTEAFF. The CDR3 DNA follows: TGTGCCAGCAGCTTACAGGCCTTGAACACTGAAGCTTTCTTT.

V usage is TRBV4-2 and J usage is TRBJ2-1; possibly TRBD2 for D (5 bases). CDR1 and CDR2 from the germline V gene are LGHNA and YNFKEQ. The CDR3 loop spans 17 amino acids. V was shortened by 0 bases and J by 0 bases, with 12 bases between the two germline ends. CDR3 bases: TGTGCCAGCAGCCAAGAACGAGGGAAAAGCTCCTACAATGAGCAGTTCTTC. Translated, it gives CASSQERGKSSYNEQFF.

This chain joins TRBV3-1 (or the pseudogene TRBV3-2) and TRBJ1-3; D call uncertain. The V end lost 0 bases, the J end lost 0 bases, and 6 bases lay between the germline ends. Germline CDR1 is LGHDT and CDR2 is YNNKEL (reference sequence). The CDR3 runs 15 residues. CDR3: CASSQDRHSGNTIYF. CDR3 nucleotide sequence: TGTGCCAGCAGCCAAGACAGGCACTCTGGAAACACCATATATTTT.